The next 18 T cell receptor beta chains were all read from a single sample in a study of chronic HIV infection and antiretroviral therapy. TCRdb re-called the 5' RACE reads through MiXCR, storing one row per CDR3 protein. Among 30,000 to 45,000 distinct CDR3 sequences, roughly 8% were seen once, and the ten largest hold approximately 2.6%. Sequenced material: peripheral blood. The origin of the receptors is an adult who had HIV and had not received antiretroviral therapy, or was an uninfected healthy control (not recorded which).

The CDR3 sequence is CASTNIHSEAFF. The CDR3 DNA follows: TGTGCCAGCACCAATATACACTCCGAAGCTTTCTTT. The chain has TRBV7-9 and TRBJ1-1; no firm D call. Germline assignment: CDR1 SEHNR and CDR2 FQNEAQ (reference sequence). Trimming removed 7 bases from V and 8 bases from J, with 14 bases in between. CDR3 length equals 12 residues.

The J gene is TRBJ2-5, the V gene TRBV6-1; 14 bases fit TRBD2. Germline CDR1 is MNHNS and CDR2 is SASEGT. The J segment lost 4 bases and the V segment lost 7 bases, leaving 2 bases of the junction unmatched. This CDR3 region has 14 residues. The CDR3 region has the DNA TGTGCCAGCACCGGGACTAGCGGGAGAGAGACCCAGTACTTC. It codes for CASTGTSGRETQYF.

There are many counts of this clonotype. This chain joins TRBV2 and TRBJ2-5; D is unclear. The V end lost 2 bases, the J end lost 1 base, and 5 bases lay between the germline ends. CDR3 length: 13 residues. Germline values: CDR1 SNHLY, CDR2 FYNNEI. This CDR3 reads CASSENLQETQYF. As DNA, the CDR3 is TGTGCCAGCAGTGAAAATCTCCAAGAGACCCAGTACTTC.

This clonotype has ten or more counts. The J gene is TRBJ2-2, the V gene TRBV12-3 or TRBV12-4, with D hard to call. This CDR3 has 15 amino acids. Trimming left V 6 bases short and J 3 bases short, with 14 bases between. This CDR3 is CASSKPDQHTGELFF. The CDR3 DNA reads TGTGCCAGCAGCAAACCAGACCAGCACACCGGGGAGCTGTTTTTT.

This clonotype has at least ten counts. The chain recombines TRBV6-2 or TRBV6-3 with TRBJ2-5; D unclear. Trimming cost V 8 bases and J 5 bases, with 3 bases left between them. The germline CDR1 and CDR2 sequences are MNHEY and SVGEGT. There are 9 residues in the CDR3. The CDR3 region has the DNA TGTGCCAGCGGGGAGACCCAGTACTTC. Its protein is CASGETQYF.

The sample holds a few counts of this clonotype. The chain recombines TRBV5-1 with TRBJ2-3, with 9 bases matching TRBD2. The V segment lost 4 bases and the J segment 4 bases; nucleotides outside the gene matches: 7. Germline V gene sequence: CDR1 SGHRS, CDR2 YFSETQ. The CDR3 is 15 amino acids. The CDR3 spells CASSPGLASPDTQYF. CDR3 nucleotide sequence: TGCGCCAGCAGCCCGGGACTAGCCTCTCCAGATACGCAGTATTTT.

This clonotype was recorded at least ten times. The rearrangement joins TRBV5-4 to TRBJ2-3; possibly TRBD2 for D (5 bases). V gave up 5 bases and J gave up 1 base, with 14 bases separating them. CDR1 is SGHNT, CDR2 YYREEE, per germline (reference sequence). The length of the CDR3 is 15 residues. CDR3 DNA: TGTGCCAGCAGTAAGCCGGGGTCCGGCACAGATACGCAGTATTTT. This sequence encodes CASSKPGSGTDTQYF.

This clonotype was recorded at least ten times. The V and J genes are TRBV11-1 and TRBJ1-1; 7 nucleotides match TRBD1. J lost 1 base, V lost 5 bases, and 4 bases had no gene match. Looked up from germline, CDR1 is SGHAT and CDR2 is FQDESV (reference sequence). The CDR3 sequence is 14 residues long. CDR3 residues: CASSHDRANTEAFF. The CDR3, as DNA: TGTGCCAGCAGCCATGACAGGGCGAACACTGAAGCTTTCTTT.

This clonotype was counted many times. The J gene is TRBJ2-1, the V gene TRBV20-1, with TRBD1 matching 11 bases. Trimming removed 6 bases from V and 3 bases from J; junction bases left unmatched: 10. This CDR3 is 16 amino acids long. Germline CDR1 DFQATT, CDR2 SNEGSKA (reference sequence). This CDR3 reads CSAIVRDRGDYNEQFF. CDR3 sequence (DNA): TGCAGTGCAATTGTCCGGGACAGGGGGGACTACAATGAGCAGTTCTTC.

In its sample, this clonotype was seen many times. This rearrangement joins TRBV28 to TRBJ2-3; TRBD2 matches at 7 bases. Trimming at V came to 6 bases and at J to 6 bases, leaving 9 bases not matched to a gene. The CDR3 length is 14 residues. The germline V gene has CDR1 MDHEN and CDR2 SYDVKM. The CDR3 here is CASSPGRSGDTQYF. As DNA, the CDR3 is TGTGCCAGCAGCCCCGGGAGGTCCGGGGATACGCAGTATTTT.

This chain uses TRBV11-2 with TRBJ2-1; TRBD2 is a possible D gene (5 bases). Germline assignment: CDR1 SGHAT and CDR2 FQNNGV. The CDR3 consists of 16 residues. Between the trimmed V and J ends, which lost 2 bases and 0 bases, there was a span of 11 bases. The CDR3 spells CASSLQAASSYNEQFF. The CDR3 DNA reads as TGTGCCAGCAGCTTACAAGCGGCCTCCTCCTACAATGAGCAGTTCTTC.

Note on this clonotype: The germline gene is not matched at one end of the junction; a read error may be the cause. The chain recombines TRBV28 with TRBJ1-1; 9 bases align to TRBD1. The CDR3 is made up of 13 amino acids. Germline V gene data show CDR1 as MDHEN and CDR2 as SYDVKM. In DNA form, the CDR3 reads TGTGCCAGCAGTCTGACAGGGGGGACTGAAACTTTCTTT. This encodes CASSLTGGTETFF.

This clonotype showed up many times. The V gene is TRBV9, the J gene TRBJ1-3; D is unclear. The length of the CDR3 is 14 residues. The germline V gene encodes CDR1 SGDLS and CDR2 YYNGEE. Trimming stripped 1 base from V and 2 bases from J, with 7 bases between. The CDR3 nucleotides are TGTGCCAGCAGCGTACAGTTCCCTGGAAACACCATATATTTT. This translates into CASSVQFPGNTIYF.

As concerns this clonotype: This may be a read error: a much more frequent sequence differs by one nucleotide. This chain connects TRBV20-1 to TRBJ2-5; D perhaps matches TRBD2 (6 bases). The V and J ends lost 1 base and 1 base respectively, with 16 bases between them. CDR1 and CDR2 from the germline V gene are DFQATT and SNEGSKA (reference sequence). CDR3 length: 16 amino acids. The CDR3 region is CSARGYGGRVQETQYF. The DNA for the CDR3 is TGCAGTGCTAGAGGGTACGGGGGTAGGGTCCAAGAGACCCAGTACTTC.

This clonotype was recorded a few times. The V and J genes are TRBV5-6 and TRBJ2-1; the match to TRBD2 covers 7 bases. After removal of 0 bases from V and 4 bases from J, the junction contained 1 base not matched to a gene. Germline values: CDR1 SGHDT, CDR2 YYEEEE. CDR3 length: 14 residues. This chain's CDR3 is CASSLEGGYNEQFF. CDR3 nucleotides: TGTGCCAGCAGCTTGGAGGGAGGGTACAATGAGCAGTTCTTC.

There are many counts of this clonotype. The chain recombines TRBV20-1 with TRBJ2-7; TRBD2 matches 10 bases. CDR1 is DFQATT and CDR2 is SNEGSKA in the germline V gene (reference sequence). Trimming at V came to 2 bases and at J to 7 bases, leaving 5 bases not matched to a gene. The CDR3 is 13 amino acids. The CDR3 DNA reads TGCAGTGCTAGACTAGCGGGAGTAGTTGAGCAGTACTTC. Translated: CSARLAGVVEQYF.

The chain uses TRBV28 and TRBJ1-1; a weak D match, TRBD1 (5 bases). The ends were cut back, 5 bases at V and 0 bases at J, with 16 bases in the middle. The CDR3 has 16 residues. Germline V gene sequence: CDR1 MDHEN, CDR2 SYDVKM. In DNA, the CDR3 is TGTGCCAGCAGTAGATATTCCCTAGGGGTGAACACTGAAGCTTTCTTT. Its protein product is CASSRYSLGVNTEAFF.

A few counts support this clonotype. J is TRBJ2-1 and V is TRBV7-3, with 14 nucleotides matching TRBD2. This CDR3 contains 15 residues. Trimming removed 3 bases from V and 10 bases from J; junction bases left unmatched: 5. The germline gives CDR1 SGHTA, CDR2 FQGTGA. This CDR3 is CASSFGGLAGEEQFF. The CDR3 nucleotides are TGTGCCAGCAGCTTTGGGGGACTAGCGGGAGAGGAGCAGTTCTTC.